Sequencing of this TCR beta chain was carried out in a study of shared clonotypes between healthy human individuals. Study-wide points: It was observed that roughly 5.1% of naive CD4 clonotypes were shared across several donors. Against clonotypes common to all four donors, non-shared ones had lower generation probabilities.

With respect to this clone: Its antigen is as yet unknown.

The data were produced by immunoSEQ multiplex PCR, yet TCRdb's version contains in-frame clones alone and is incomplete. The sample has about 2.4 million clones, around 94% seen once; the top ten hold 0.11% to 0.15%. Trimming shortened V by 0 bases and J by 3 bases, and 12 bases separated the two germline ends. The germline CDR1 and CDR2 sequences are SNHLY and FYNNEI. This CDR3 region has 16 residues. The V and J genes are TRBV2 and TRBJ2-1; D may be TRBD2 (7 bases). Sequencing was performed on naive CD4+ T cells sorted from blood. Regarding subset: CD45RA+ positively selected. The sequence came from a man in his late teens or twenties in good health. CDR3 amino acids: CASSEAGGPRYNEQFF. The DNA of the CDR3 is TGTGCCAGCAGTGAAGCCGGGGGGCCCCGCTACAATGAGCAGTTCTTC.